This T cell receptor (beta chain) comes out of a study of early T cells in non-severe SARS-CoV-2 infection. Study-level background: Alpha and beta chains were unpaired, from unsorted whole-blood bulk RNA.

V dropped 5 bases and J dropped 9 bases, with 14 bases sitting between them. The CDR3 totals 13 residues. The library protocol tagged individual cDNA molecules with unique molecular identifiers. TCRdb independently ran MiXCR on the 5' RACE reads; one entry per CDR3 protein. The top ten hold roughly a sixth of the sample, which has under 85,000 distinct CDR3 sequences, 12% seen once. The material was whole blood, obtained at baseline. The source of this sequence is an adult who was a healthcare worker with PCR-confirmed SARS-CoV-2 infection or an uninfected control (not recorded which). The donor label of this sample is uncertain. V usage is TRBV12-3 or TRBV12-4 and J usage is TRBJ2-4, with D possibly matching TRBD1 (5 bases). The CDR3 nucleotides are TGTGCCAGCAGTGCCTTAATTAGGGGCATTCAGTACTTC. It translates to CASSALIRGIQYF.